These 19 T cell receptor beta chains were sequenced from one sample in a study of CD8+ T cells in alopecia areata. Treatment defined: oral pan-JAK inhibitor, 5-10 mg twice daily. RNA extraction was followed by reverse transcription into cDNA, which acted as the sequencing template. Assay: immunoSEQ multiplex PCR; the TCRdb copy retains only in-frame clones and omits some. This table has about 180,000 clones, around half appearing once. The sample in question was CD8+ T cells sorted from blood, obtained at week 24, from a patient treated with tofacitinib. The receptor set was obtained from a human donor with alopecia areata.

The chain joins TRBV13 to TRBJ2-7; the D call may be TRBD1 or TRBD2 (6 bases each). Between the trimmed V and J ends, which lost 3 bases and 7 bases, there was a span of 10 bases. This CDR3 region has 12 residues. Germline V lookup: CDR1 PRHDT, CDR2 FYEKMQ (reference sequence). The chain's CDR3 is CASSFGGQEQYF. The CDR3 region has the DNA TGTGCCAGCAGCTTCGGGGGCCAAGAGCAGTACTTC.

This clone was seen more than once but under ten times. V and J are TRBV19 and TRBJ2-2, with TRBD1 identical over 11 bases. Looked up from germline, CDR1 is LNHDA and CDR2 is SQIVND (reference sequence). This CDR3 spans 16 amino acids. V shed 8 bases and J 0 bases; nucleotides not matched to a gene: 5. In nucleotides, the CDR3 is TGTGCCAGTGGGGACAGGGGGTCCACGAACACCGGGGAGCTGTTTTTT. Its protein product is CASGDRGSTNTGELFF.

This chain connects TRBV2 to TRBJ1-1; possibly TRBD1 for D (6 bases). In germline, CDR1 is SNHLY, CDR2 FYNNEI. V was shortened by 4 bases and J by 7 bases, with 19 bases between the two germline ends. The CDR3 is made up of 15 amino acids. The CDR3 DNA sequence: TGTGCCAGCAGTGTCACTCGACAGGAGGCTCATGAAGCTTTCTTT. It specifies CASSVTRQEAHEAFF.

V gene TRBV30 combines with J gene TRBJ1-2; tentatively, D is TRBD1 (6 bases). The V gene lost 5 bases and the J gene lost 6 bases, with 19 bases spanning the gap. CDR1 and CDR2 (germline): GTSNPN, SVGIG (reference sequence). CDR3 length equals 14 residues. The CDR3 reads CAWEQGSVRDGYTF. CDR3 nucleotide sequence: TGTGCCTGGGAACAGGGTTCGGTGCGGGATGGCTACACCTTC.

The V and J genes are TRBV29-1 and TRBJ2-1, with 10 bases fitting TRBD1. The CDR3 consists of 19 residues. CDR1 SQVTM and CDR2 ANQGSEA come from the germline V gene. V shed 0 bases and J 3 bases; nucleotides not matched to a gene: 14. This CDR3 reads CSVEELEVGQGSFYNEQFF. The DNA of the CDR3 is TGCAGCGTTGAAGAACTTGAAGTGGGACAGGGGTCGTTCTACAATGAGCAGTTCTTC.

The rearrangement links TRBV2 to TRBJ1-2; 12 bases are shared with TRBD1. The CDR3 has 16 residues. Germline CDR1 reads SNHLY; CDR2 reads FYNNEI. V lost 3 bases, J lost 3 bases, and 5 bases stayed unmatched. CDR3 in amino acids: CASSEVGTGGDYGYTF. The CDR3 nucleotides read TGTGCCAGCAGTGAGGTGGGGACAGGGGGCGACTATGGCTACACCTTC.

The rearrangement joins TRBV5-1 to TRBJ1-1; D unclear. With 3 bases removed from V and 3 bases from J, the gap between germline ends came to 15 bases. Germline CDR1 SGHRS, CDR2 YFSETQ. This CDR3 spans 15 amino acids. This chain's CDR3 is CASSSSGRAHTEAFF. The CDR3 DNA sequence: TGCGCCAGCAGCTCATCCGGGAGGGCGCACACTGAAGCTTTCTTT. Full variable domain (outside the CDR3, taken from reference TRBV5-1 and TRBJ1-1): KAGVTQTPRYLIKTRGQQVTLSCSPISGHRSVSWYQQTPGQGLQFLFEYFSETQRNKGNFPGRFSGRQFSNSRSEMNVSTLELGDSALYLCASSSSGRAHTEAFFGQGTRLTVV.

J is TRBJ1-1 and V is TRBV7-2; a possible D gene is TRBD1 (5 bases). Germline V lookup: CDR1 SGHTA, CDR2 FQGNSA. The CDR3 covers 14 residues. Trimming took 1 base from V and 2 from J, leaving 8 bases between them. The CDR3 spells CASSLGGGNTEAFF. CDR3 nucleotides: TGTGCCAGCAGCTTAGGTGGGGGAAACACTGAAGCTTTCTTT. Full variable domain (missing parts from reference TRBV7-2 and TRBJ1-1): GAGVSQSPSNKVTEKGKDVELRCDPISGHTALYWYRQSLGQGLEFLIYFQGNSAPDKSGLPSDRFSAERTGGSVSTLTIQRTQQEDSAVYLCASSLGGGNTEAFFGQGTRLTVV.

A few counts support this clone. The chain links TRBV29-1 to TRBJ1-2; TRBD1 is a possible D gene (5 bases). CDR3 size: 13 residues. V dropped 7 bases and J dropped 5 bases, with 17 bases sitting between them. The germline V gene encodes CDR1 SQVTM and CDR2 ANQGSEA. CDR3 nucleotide sequence: TGCAGCGCGGGGCCGGAGACAGATTATGGCTACACCTTC. Encoded protein: CSAGPETDYGYTF.

This clone occurred a few times. The V and J genes are TRBV5-1 and TRBJ2-2; D ambiguous. Per germline, CDR1 SGHRS and CDR2 YFSETQ. Trimming shortened V by 0 bases and J by 5 bases, and 11 bases separated the two germline ends. The CDR3 runs 15 residues. The CDR3 DNA reads as TGCGCCAGCAGCTTGGACGAAAGTGGGACCGGGGAGCTGTTTTTT. Translated, it gives CASSLDESGTGELFF.

This chain links TRBV30 with TRBJ1-5, with TRBD1 as a possible D gene (6 bases). V was clipped by 2 bases and J by 3 bases, with 11 bases between them. This CDR3 is built from 14 residues. CDR1 GTSNPN and CDR2 SVGIG come from the germline V gene (reference sequence). The CDR3 DNA reads as TGTGCCTGGAGTCCAGGACAGAACAATCAGCCCCAGCATTTT. Its protein product is CAWSPGQNNQPQHF. The variable domain in full, completed from reference TRBV30 and TRBJ1-5, reads SQTIHQWPATLVQPVGSPLSLECTVEGTSNPNLYWYRQAAGRGLQLLFYSVGIGQISSEVPQNLSASRPQDRQFILSSKKLLLSDSGFYLCAWSPGQNNQPQHFGDGTRLSIL.

The chain uses TRBV6-5 and TRBJ2-7, with D maybe TRBD1 (6 bases). V lost 5 bases, J lost 5 bases, and 13 bases lay in between. Germline V lookup: CDR1 MNHEY, CDR2 SVGAGI. The CDR3 has 13 residues. This CDR3 is CASSPQGSNEQYF. The CDR3 coding sequence is TGTGCCAGCAGTCCCCAGGGGAGCAACGAGCAGTACTTC.

The table lists this clone with a few counts. The chain recombines TRBV25-1 with TRBJ2-5; TRBD2 matches at 8 bases. V dropped 1 base and J dropped 1; count of bases not matched to a gene: 5. This CDR3 is 16 amino acids long. CDR1 and CDR2 (germline): MGHDK, SYGVNS. CDR3 sequence: CASSEFSGELQETQYF. For the CDR3, the DNA is TGTGCCAGCAGTGAATTTAGCGGGGAGCTCCAAGAGACCCAGTACTTC. The entire variable domain, with the rest obtained from reference TRBV25-1 and TRBJ2-5, is as follows: EADIYQTPRYLVIGTGKKITLECSQTMGHDKMYWYQQDPGMELHLIHYSYGVNSTEKGDLSSESTVSRIRTEHFPLTLESARPSHTSQYLCASSEFSGELQETQYFGPGTRLLVL.

V usage is TRBV9 and J usage is TRBJ2-5; 7 nucleotides align to TRBD1. V lost 3 bases to trimming and J lost 6 bases; unmatched junction nucleotides: 14. Per germline, CDR1 SGDLS and CDR2 YYNGEE. The CDR3 is 16 amino acids. CDR3 region: CASSAEVLQGIKTQYF. The CDR3 DNA is TGTGCCAGCAGCGCAGAGGTCCTACAGGGGATTAAGACCCAGTACTTC.

The J gene is TRBJ1-2, the V gene TRBV13, with 7 bases aligning to TRBD1. Germline CDR1 is PRHDT and CDR2 is FYEKMQ (reference sequence). Trimming at V came to 5 bases and at J to 1 base, leaving 7 bases not matched to a gene. The CDR3 contains 15 residues. The CDR3 sequence: CASSDRQGNNYGYTF. In nucleotides, the CDR3 is TGTGCCAGCAGCGATCGACAGGGAAATAACTATGGCTACACCTTC.

The DNA of the CDR3 is TGTGCCAGCAGCTTGGGACAGGGCGATGAGCAGTTCTTC. Translation: CASSLGQGDEQFF. This sequence joins TRBV13 and TRBJ2-1; 9 bases align to TRBD1. V dropped 3 bases and J dropped 8; count of bases not matched to a gene: 2. CDR3 length: 13 residues. Germline lookup yields CDR1 PRHDT and CDR2 FYEKMQ (reference sequence). Based on the CDR3 plus reference TRBV13 and TRBJ2-1, the full variable domain is AAGVIQSPRHLIKEKRETATLKCYPIPRHDTVYWYQQGPGQDPQFLISFYEKMQSDKGSIPDRFSAQQFSDYHSELNMSSLELGDSALYFCASSLGQGDEQFFGPGTRLTVL.

The chain joins TRBV2 to TRBJ2-2; TRBD2 agrees at 8 bases. This CDR3 is built from 16 residues. V trimming: 3 bases; J trimming: 1 base; junction bases outside the gene matches: 4. Germline V gene lookup returns CDR1 SNHLY and CDR2 FYNNEI. The DNA of the CDR3 is TGTGCCAGCAGTGATGAGCTAGCGGGGAACACCGGGGAGCTGTTTTTT. Translating it yields CASSDELAGNTGELFF.

This clone occurred once. This sequence joins TRBV18 and TRBJ2-6, with D maybe TRBD2 (5 bases). The germline CDR1 and CDR2 sequences are KGHSH and LQKENI. The CDR3 is made up of 17 amino acids. The V end lost 2 bases, the J end lost 0 bases, and 11 bases lay between the germline ends. The CDR3 bases are TGTGCCAGCTCACCAGGAGCGGTTGACTCTGGGGCCAACGTCCTGACTTTC. It codes for CASSPGAVDSGANVLTF.

The rearrangement joins TRBV2 to TRBJ2-7; D possibly uses TRBD1 or TRBD2 (6 bases each). The V gene's germline CDR1 is SNHLY and CDR2 FYNNEI. V was cut by 7 bases and J by 2 bases, with 18 bases left in between. The CDR3 is 15 residues long. The DNA of the CDR3 is TGTGCCAGCACCGAGGGGGGAAAGGTAGCCTACGAGCAGTACTTC. Amino acid sequence: CASTEGGKVAYEQYF.